What follows are 24 T cell receptor beta chains derived from one specimen sequenced in a study of blood T cell repertoires in COVID-19 (dated by TCRdb to the early 2020s). To prepare the library, the immunoSEQ multiplex PCR assay was applied. Held by TCRdb, this immuneACCESS table contains in-frame sequences only and omits some clones. Under half of the omission traces to an unresolved V gene where checked; the cause of the rest is unknown. This sample has 200,000 to 250,000 clones in its table, and around nine tenths of those were observed once. The ten largest clonotypes hold around 0.84% of the sample. The source material was peripheral blood. All receptors derive from a man aged 60 to 75 with COVID-19, enrolled during active disease.

The rearrangement uses TRBV19 and TRBJ2-7; no firm D call. Per germline, CDR1 LNHDA and CDR2 SQIVND (reference sequence). This CDR3 region has 15 residues. V was shortened by 3 bases and J by 0 bases, with 12 bases between the two germline ends. The CDR3 spells CASSMNGLFSYEQYF. The CDR3 nucleotides are TGTGCCAGTAGTATGAATGGGCTTTTCTCCTACGAGCAGTACTTC.

V and J are TRBV6-6 and TRBJ2-3; 7 bases are shared with TRBD1. The CDR3 is 15 residues long. V trimming: 6 bases; J trimming: 1 base; junction bases outside the gene matches: 7. Looked up from germline, CDR1 is MNHNY and CDR2 is SVGAGI (reference sequence). CDR3 in DNA: TGTGCCAGCAGGGTCCGGGACAGTCGCACAGATACGCAGTATTTT. Protein sequence: CASRVRDSRTDTQYF.

The gene calls are TRBV6-6 and TRBJ1-1, with D possibly TRBD1 on 5 matching bases. This CDR3 is built from 16 residues. CDR1 and CDR2 from the germline V gene are MNHNY and SVGAGI (reference sequence). With 4 bases removed from V and 5 bases from J, the gap between germline ends came to 20 bases. In DNA form, the CDR3 reads TGTGCCAGCAGTTCTCGCGGGGACCTTAGCGGGACTGAAGCTTTCTTT. It translates to CASSSRGDLSGTEAFF.

The chain recombines TRBV3-1 (or the pseudogene TRBV3-2) with TRBJ2-5, with 9 nucleotides matching TRBD2. CDR1 is LGHDT, CDR2 YNNKEL, per germline (reference sequence). With 4 bases clipped from V and 5 bases from J, the junction kept 8 bases outside the gene matches. The CDR3 totals 15 residues. The CDR3 sequence: CASSPPRTSGETQYF. The CDR3 DNA is TGTGCCAGCAGCCCCCCTCGTACTAGCGGGGAGACCCAGTACTTC.

The rearrangement links TRBV2 to TRBJ2-3; no definite D call. Germline V gene lookup returns CDR1 SNHLY and CDR2 FYNNEI. The V end lost 8 bases, the J end lost 3 bases, and 12 bases lay between the germline ends. This CDR3 has 13 residues. The CDR3 DNA follows: TGTGCCAGCCTAGGAAGTAGTACAGATACGCAGTATTTT. Protein product: CASLGSSTDTQYF.

The rearrangement joins TRBV27 to TRBJ2-2; tentative D call: TRBD1 (6 bases). This CDR3 spans 15 amino acids. Germline V gene lookup returns CDR1 MNHEY and CDR2 SMNVEV (reference sequence). The ends were cut back, 5 bases at V and 5 bases at J, with 15 bases in the middle. The CDR3 sequence: CASSLGQTYTGELFF. The CDR3 DNA sequence: TGTGCCAGCAGTCTCGGACAGACCTATACCGGGGAGCTGTTTTTT.

The J gene is TRBJ1-2, the V gene TRBV4-3, with D perhaps TRBD1 (6 bases). V was cut by 3 bases and J by 7 bases, with 21 bases left in between. The CDR3 covers 16 residues. Germline loops: CDR1 LGHNA, CDR2 YSLEER. The CDR3 sequence is CASSQNIRTVDGGYTF. The CDR3 DNA reads TGCGCCAGCAGCCAGAATATTCGGACAGTGGACGGTGGCTACACCTTC.

The chain is built from TRBV3-1 (or the pseudogene TRBV3-2) and TRBJ2-3; 10 nucleotides line up with TRBD2. Germline CDR1 reads LGHDT; CDR2 reads YNNKEL (reference sequence). V lost 0 bases and J lost 5; bases outside the gene matches: 5. The CDR3 sequence is 16 residues long. The CDR3 coding sequence is TGTGCCAGCAGCCAAGAACCCCGACTAGCGGGAGATACGCAGTATTTT. This translates into CASSQEPRLAGDTQYF.

The chain joins TRBV7-2 to TRBJ1-1, with D possibly being TRBD1 (5 bases). Trimming cost V 3 bases and J 5 bases, with 16 bases left between them. CDR1 SGHTA and CDR2 FQGNSA come from the germline V gene. This CDR3 contains 15 residues. The CDR3 protein is CASSLRGTKGTEAFF. The CDR3 region has the DNA TGTGCCAGCAGCTTGCGGGGGACCAAGGGAACTGAAGCTTTCTTT.

The rearrangement joins TRBV7-9 to TRBJ1-6; D may be TRBD1 (6 bases). This CDR3 is built from 14 residues. The V and J ends lost 2 bases and 8 bases respectively, with 10 bases between them. Per germline, CDR1 SEHNR and CDR2 FQNEAQ (reference sequence). CDR3 region: CASSLRGADSPLHF. The CDR3 DNA follows: TGTGCCAGCAGCTTACGGGGGGCTGATTCACCCCTCCACTTT.

V is TRBV19 and J is TRBJ2-7; 8 nucleotides align to TRBD1. Trimming cost V 3 bases and J 6 bases; bases outside gene matches: 7. This CDR3 contains 14 residues. Per germline, CDR1 LNHDA and CDR2 SQIVND (reference sequence). CDR3 sequence (DNA): TGTGCCAGTAGTATCGGCAGGGGGCGAACCGAGCAGTACTTC. Amino acid sequence: CASSIGRGRTEQYF.

V and J are TRBV6-6 and TRBJ1-5; TRBD1 is a possible D gene (5 bases). Germline assignment: CDR1 MNHNY and CDR2 SVGAGI (reference sequence). CDR3 length: 14 residues. V lost 6 bases to trimming and J lost 4 bases, with 13 bases between them. The CDR3 protein is CASRVGHLNQPQHF. CDR3 in DNA: TGTGCCAGCAGGGTCGGACACCTAAATCAGCCCCAGCATTTT.

The chain couples TRBV28 to TRBJ2-7; TRBD2 matches 12 bases. The CDR3 has 15 amino acids. Germline-derived CDR1 and CDR2 are MDHEN and SYDVKM. J lost 5 bases, V lost 5 bases, and 7 bases had no gene match. CDR3: CASSLAGGPVHEQYF. The CDR3 DNA reads as TGTGCCAGCAGTCTAGCGGGAGGGCCTGTCCACGAGCAGTACTTC.

This clone was detected only once. This sequence joins TRBV15 and TRBJ1-1; 7 bases match TRBD1. V was clipped by 3 bases and J by 2 bases; unmatched bases: 9. This CDR3 is 16 amino acids long. Germline V CDR1 and CDR2: LNHNV, YYDKDF (reference sequence). Here the CDR3 reads CATSRSPGQLNTEAFF. Written as DNA, the CDR3 is TGTGCCACCAGCAGGAGCCCGGGACAGCTTAACACTGAAGCTTTCTTT.

The chain uses TRBV5-5 and TRBJ2-1, with D possibly being TRBD2 (5 bases). This CDR3 has 15 residues. Per germline, CDR1 SGHKS and CDR2 YYEKEE (reference sequence). V lost 0 bases and J lost 1, with 8 bases in between. The CDR3: CASSLDRGSYNEQFF. CDR3 coding DNA: TGTGCCAGCAGCTTGGATAGAGGGTCCTACAATGAGCAGTTCTTC.

The gene calls are TRBV19 and TRBJ1-5; 8 bases agree with TRBD1. This CDR3 comprises 17 residues. Germline V gene sequence: CDR1 LNHDA, CDR2 SQIVND (reference sequence). The ends lost 4 bases at V and 2 bases at J; junction bases unmatched: 10. CDR3 sequence reads: CASSTNRGNRGNQPQHF. The CDR3 coding sequence is TGTGCCAGTAGTACAAACAGGGGGAACCGTGGCAATCAGCCCCAGCATTTT. The full variable domain, rest sourced from reference TRBV19 and TRBJ1-5, is DGGITQSPKYLFRKEGQNVTLSCEQNLNHDAMYWYRQDPGQGLRLIYYSQIVNDFQKGDIAEGYSVSREKKESFPLTVTSAQKNPTAFYLCASSTNRGNRGNQPQHFGDGTRLSIL.

The V and J genes are TRBV6-6 and TRBJ1-2; D possibly corresponds to TRBD1 (5 bases). V lost 1 base and J 5 bases, leaving 11 bases between the germline ends. This CDR3 is built from 14 residues. Looked up from germline, CDR1 is MNHNY and CDR2 is SVGAGI (reference sequence). CDR3 in DNA: TGTGCCAGCAGTTACTTTGGAGGGGAATATGGCTACACCTTC. Its protein is CASSYFGGEYGYTF.

V is TRBV29-1 and J is TRBJ1-1, with D unclear. Between the trimmed V and J ends, which lost 4 bases and 0 bases, there was a span of 12 bases. CDR1 is SQVTM and CDR2 is ANQGSEA in the germline V gene. The CDR3 spans 14 residues. CDR3 loop: CSVVEGVMNTEAFF. The CDR3 DNA sequence: TGCAGCGTTGTGGAAGGAGTTATGAACACTGAAGCTTTCTTT.

The rearrangement links TRBV11-2 to TRBJ2-5; 13 bases agree with TRBD2. J lost 5 bases, V lost 3 bases, and 3 bases had no gene match. Germline V CDR1 and CDR2: SGHAT, FQNNGV. The CDR3 spans 15 residues. The CDR3, as DNA: TGTGCCAGCAGCTTCCGGACTAGCGGGGGTGAGACCCAGTACTTC. Its protein product is CASSFRTSGGETQYF.

J is TRBJ1-2 and V is TRBV7-9, with 8 bases lining up with TRBD1. Germline V lookup: CDR1 SEHNR, CDR2 FQNEAQ (reference sequence). The CDR3 is 14 amino acids. The V gene end was trimmed by 1 base and the J gene end by 5 bases; junction bases not matched to a gene: 3. CDR3 protein: CASSLGRGPYGYTF. In nucleotides, the CDR3 is TGTGCCAGCAGCTTAGGCAGGGGGCCATATGGCTACACCTTC.

The CDR3: CAWAWTANEKLFF. CDR3 bases: TGTGCCTGGGCGTGGACAGCTAATGAAAAACTGTTTTTT. The chain uses TRBV30 and TRBJ1-4; TRBD1 is a possible D gene (6 bases). With 5 bases removed from V and 3 bases from J, the gap between germline ends came to 10 bases. This CDR3 spans 13 amino acids. Germline CDR1 reads GTSNPN; CDR2 reads SVGIG (reference sequence). The whole variable domain, filled in from reference TRBV30 and TRBJ1-4, reads SQTIHQWPATLVQPVGSPLSLECTVEGTSNPNLYWYRQAAGRGLQLLFYSVGIGQISSEVPQNLSASRPQDRQFILSSKKLLLSDSGFYLCAWAWTANEKLFFGSGTQLSVL.

This chain links TRBV6-1 with TRBJ2-6; D is perhaps TRBD1 (5 bases). The CDR3 is made up of 21 amino acids. Germline values: CDR1 MNHNS, CDR2 SASEGT. V dropped 2 bases and J dropped 0 bases, with 23 bases sitting between them. As DNA, the CDR3 is TGTGCCAGCAGTGAACGAGATAGACAGCGCCTCGTGGCCTCTGGGGCCAACGTCCTGACTTTC. It codes for CASSERDRQRLVASGANVLTF.

The gene calls are TRBV5-1 and TRBJ1-2; TRBD1 matches at 7 bases. This CDR3 is built from 15 residues. V trimming: 0 bases; J trimming: 4 bases; junction bases outside the gene matches: 6. Germline-derived CDR1 and CDR2 are SGHRS and YFSETQ. The CDR3 DNA reads as TGCGCCAGCAGCTTGGATACAGGGGCGCTCTATGGCTACACCTTC. Its translation is CASSLDTGALYGYTF.

The chain carries TRBV27 and TRBJ2-7; TRBD1 matches 7 bases. The J segment lost 4 bases and the V segment lost 9 bases, leaving 12 bases of the junction unmatched. Germline V gene lookup returns CDR1 MNHEY and CDR2 SMNVEV (reference sequence). The CDR3 contains 14 residues. The CDR3 region is CARIFRDSDYEQYF. In DNA form, the CDR3 reads TGTGCCAGAATATTTCGGGACAGCGATTACGAGCAGTACTTC.